The 31 T cell receptor beta chains listed next were all sequenced from one sample in a study of blood T cell repertoires in COVID-19. Some clones are missing from TCRdb's copy, which holds only in-frame ones; the method was immunoSEQ multiplex PCR. Among about 220,000 clones listed, approximately 85% were seen once. The material sequenced was peripheral blood. The receptor set was obtained from a woman aged 70-85 years with COVID-19, enrolled during active disease.

V and J are TRBV7-9 and TRBJ1-6, with D perhaps TRBD1 (6 bases). V was pared by 8 bases and J by 13 bases, with 6 bases between. There are 9 residues in the CDR3. Germline V CDR1 and CDR2: SEHNR, FQNEAQ (reference sequence). The CDR3 region has the DNA TGTGCCAGCGGGGGCCCCCTCCACTTT. It translates to CASGGPLHF. The full variable domain, completed using reference TRBV7-9 and TRBJ1-6, is DTGVSQNPRHKITKRGQNVTFRCDPISEHNRLYWYRQTLGQGPEFLTYFQNEAQLEKSRLLSDRFSAERPKGSFSTLEIQRTEQGDSAMYLCASGGPLHFGNGTRLTVT.

The V gene is TRBV19, the J gene TRBJ2-7, with D tentatively TRBD2 (5 bases). The length of the CDR3 is 15 residues. V lost 6 bases and J lost 3, with 18 bases in between. Germline CDR1 and CDR2: LNHDA and SQIVND (reference sequence). The CDR3 bases are TGTGCCAGTAGAACTGCCGACGCACGGGACTACGAGCAGTACTTC. Protein: CASRTADARDYEQYF.

With respect to this clone: The sample has other DNA sequences that encode this CDR3 too. V usage is TRBV11-2 and J usage is TRBJ2-1; D might be TRBD2 (6 bases). The V and J ends lost 1 base and 7 bases respectively, with 11 bases between them. The V gene's germline CDR1 is SGHAT and CDR2 FQNNGV. This CDR3 is built from 14 residues. This CDR3 reads CASSLVAGYNEQFF. CDR3 coding DNA: TGTGCCAGCAGCTTAGTGGCGGGGTATAATGAGCAGTTCTTC.

CDR3: CATSRGGNMNTEAFF. The CDR3 nucleotides read TGTGCCACCAGCAGAGGTGGCAACATGAACACTGAAGCTTTCTTT. V usage is TRBV15 and J usage is TRBJ1-1; D call uncertain. The CDR3 sequence is 15 residues long. V shed 1 base and J shed 0 bases, with 9 bases lying between them. Germline values: CDR1 LNHNV, CDR2 YYDKDF (reference sequence).

The chain employs TRBV5-1 and TRBJ1-6; no clear D. V shed 4 bases and J shed 7 bases, with 12 bases lying between them. The CDR3 is 14 residues long. Germline CDR1 and CDR2: SGHRS and YFSETQ. The CDR3 loop reads CASSVEGSNSPLHF. In nucleotides, the CDR3 is TGCGCCAGCAGCGTCGAAGGGAGCAATTCACCCCTCCACTTT.

V and J are TRBV28 and TRBJ1-1; 8 bases map to TRBD1. Germline V CDR1 and CDR2: MDHEN, SYDVKM. Unmatched junction bases numbered 11, after V lost 8 bases and J lost 3 bases. The CDR3 loop spans 15 amino acids. CDR3 amino acids: CASPPSDRGHTEAFF. CDR3 DNA: TGTGCCAGCCCCCCAAGCGACAGGGGACACACTGAAGCTTTCTTT.

The J gene is TRBJ1-1, the V gene TRBV7-2; D may be TRBD1 (6 bases). V dropped 1 base and J dropped 4 bases, with 10 bases sitting between them. Germline CDR1 SGHTA, CDR2 FQGNSA. CDR3 length: 14 residues. The CDR3, as DNA: TGTGCCAGCAGCTTAGTACAGGGTACCACTGAAGCTTTCTTT. This encodes CASSLVQGTTEAFF.

The rearrangement uses TRBV6-6 and TRBJ1-5; D might be TRBD1 (6 bases). This CDR3 comprises 15 residues. The V and J ends lost 0 bases and 3 bases respectively, with 9 bases between them. Germline loops: CDR1 MNHNY, CDR2 SVGAGI (reference sequence). The CDR3 DNA reads as TGTGCCAGCAGTTACTCGGACAGAATCAATCAGCCCCAGCATTTT. Translated, it gives CASSYSDRINQPQHF.

By sample share, this clone is medium-sized. The J gene is TRBJ2-3, the V gene TRBV27; TRBD2 matches 8 bases. In germline, CDR1 is MNHEY, CDR2 SMNVEV (reference sequence). The V gene end was trimmed by 5 bases and the J gene end by 0 bases; junction bases not matched to a gene: 10. This CDR3 comprises 17 residues. The DNA of the CDR3 is TGTGCCAGCAGTCCTGCTTTCACTAGCGGAAGCACAGATACGCAGTATTTT. Translation gives CASSPAFTSGSTDTQYF.

V is TRBV5-1 and J is TRBJ1-1; D ambiguous. This CDR3 is built from 13 residues. Germline V lookup: CDR1 SGHRS, CDR2 YFSETQ. V gave up 1 base and J gave up 10 bases, with 14 bases separating them. The CDR3 protein is CASSLSGLSSAFF. The CDR3 coding sequence is TGCGCCAGCAGCTTGTCAGGCTTAAGTTCAGCTTTCTTT.

This chain uses TRBV3-1 (or the pseudogene TRBV3-2) with TRBJ1-2, with TRBD1 matching 9 bases. From germline, CDR1 is LGHDT and CDR2 YNNKEL (reference sequence). The CDR3 spans 15 residues. V was clipped by 4 bases and J by 3 bases; unmatched bases: 6. The CDR3 here is CASSPGTGYDYGYTF. In DNA, the CDR3 is TGTGCCAGCAGCCCAGGGACAGGGTACGACTATGGCTACACCTTC.

This chain uses TRBV7-8 with TRBJ1-5; 10 bases agree with TRBD1. The V and J ends lost 2 bases and 4 bases, in that order; junction bases with no gene match: 2. The germline CDR1 and CDR2 sequences are SGHVS and FQNEAQ. The CDR3 has 15 residues. The DNA of the CDR3 is TGTGCCAGCAGCTTATCGGGACAGGGGAATCAGCCCCAGCATTTT. Translating it yields CASSLSGQGNQPQHF.

On this clone itself: An end of the junction does not agree with germline; a read error may underlie this. The chain uses TRBV28 and TRBJ1-5, with 8 bases identical to TRBD1. The CDR3 runs 15 residues. CDR1 and CDR2 from the germline V gene are MDHEN and SYDVKM. The CDR3 loop reads CASSLTAGGKQPQHF. The CDR3 DNA follows: TGTGCCAGCAGTTTGACGGCAGGGGGCAAACAGCCCCAGCATTTT.

The chain recombines TRBV7-9 with TRBJ2-5; D perhaps matches TRBD2 (5 bases). The CDR3 loop spans 11 amino acids. Trimming took off 5 bases at V and 7 bases at J, with 8 bases between the two ends. Germline CDR1 is SEHNR and CDR2 is FQNEAQ (reference sequence). CDR3 sequence reads: CASSRGGTQYF. CDR3 sequence (DNA): TGTGCCAGCAGCCGAGGAGGGACCCAGTACTTC.

As DNA, the CDR3 is TGTGCCACCACCAGCGGAAGGGAGGACAATGAGCAGTTCTTC. It codes for CATTSGREDNEQFF. This chain uses TRBV15 with TRBJ2-1; D perhaps matches TRBD2 (6 bases). Germline CDR1 LNHNV, CDR2 YYDKDF (reference sequence). The CDR3 runs to 14 residues. V shed 7 bases and J shed 5 bases, with 15 bases lying between them. Combining the CDR3 with reference TRBV15 and TRBJ2-1 gives the whole variable domain DAMVIQNPRYQVTQFGKPVTLSCSQTLNHNVMYWYQQKSSQAPKLLFHYYDKDFNNEADTPDNFQSRRPNTSFCFLDIRSPGLGDTAMYLCATTSGREDNEQFFGPGTRLTVL.

J is TRBJ2-3 and V is TRBV5-4, with 9 bases fitting TRBD2. V was pared by 1 base and J by 7 bases, with 7 bases of the junction left unmatched. CDR3 length: 15 residues. Germline CDR1 reads SGHNT; CDR2 reads YYREEE (reference sequence). CDR3 DNA: TGTGCCAGCAGCTTGAAAGGGACTAGCCCGAATACGCAGTATTTT. It codes for CASSLKGTSPNTQYF.

This clone occurred a few times. The chain uses TRBV18 and TRBJ2-5; 10 bases map to TRBD2. With V trimmed by 2 bases and J by 5 bases, 5 bases remained unmatched. The V gene's germline CDR1 is KGHSH and CDR2 LQKENI. The length of the CDR3 is 15 residues. The CDR3: CASSPSAGGVETQYF. The DNA for the CDR3 is TGTGCCAGCTCACCATCAGCGGGAGGGGTGGAGACCCAGTACTTC.

The V call is TRBV4-1, the J call TRBJ1-3; tentative D call: TRBD1 (6 bases). V lost 1 base, J lost 4 bases, and 11 bases lay in between. CDR1 and CDR2 from the germline V gene are MGHRA and YSYEKL. The CDR3 contains 15 residues. The CDR3 DNA follows: TGCGCCAGCAGCCAAGTACAGGGTACCGGAAACACCATATATTTT. This sequence encodes CASSQVQGTGNTIYF.

The rearrangement joins TRBV7-9 to TRBJ2-1; D may be TRBD2 (6 bases). The V end was cut by 5 bases, the J end by 9 bases, with 14 bases between. The CDR3 length is 13 residues. CDR1 is SEHNR and CDR2 is FQNEAQ in the germline V gene (reference sequence). CDR3 sequence: CASSPWRDGEQFF. For the CDR3, the DNA is TGTGCCAGCAGCCCTTGGCGGGACGGTGAGCAGTTCTTC.

This rearrangement joins TRBV2 to TRBJ1-2; the match to TRBD1 covers 7 bases. The CDR3 length is 12 residues. The junction had 5 bases not matched to a gene; V was cut back by 8 bases and J by 5 bases. Germline assignment: CDR1 SNHLY and CDR2 FYNNEI. Here the CDR3 reads CASEPGGYGYTF. The CDR3 DNA reads TGTGCCAGCGAGCCAGGGGGGTATGGCTACACCTTC.

The rearrangement joins TRBV7-8 to TRBJ2-7; TRBD1 agrees at 7 bases. The CDR3 length is 15 residues. The germline V gene encodes CDR1 SGHVS and CDR2 FQNEAQ. Germline trimming cut 4 bases from V and 5 bases from J; bases unmatched to any gene: 11. The CDR3 reads CASSSRIQGVDEQYF. Written as DNA, the CDR3 is TGTGCCAGCAGCTCGAGAATCCAGGGGGTGGACGAGCAGTACTTC.

The gene calls are TRBV19 and TRBJ2-3; D remains ambiguous. The V end was cut by 6 bases, the J end by 2 bases, with 12 bases between. The CDR3 runs to 14 residues. Germline loops: CDR1 LNHDA, CDR2 SQIVND (reference sequence). CDR3 bases: TGTGCCAGTAGCACCTACTCTTTCACAGATACGCAGTATTTT. Its protein product is CASSTYSFTDTQYF.

This clone was counted a single time. This chain links TRBV7-9 with TRBJ1-2; TRBD1 matches 9 bases. V trimming: 3 bases; J trimming: 4 bases; junction bases outside the gene matches: 6. CDR1 is SEHNR and CDR2 is FQNEAQ in the germline V gene (reference sequence). There are 15 residues in the CDR3. The CDR3 reads CASSFWDRAPYGYTF. CDR3 sequence (DNA): TGTGCCAGCAGCTTTTGGGACAGGGCACCCTATGGCTACACCTTC.

The chain is built from TRBV28 and TRBJ1-5, with unresolved D. Trimming left V 7 bases short and J 1 base short, with 11 bases between. The CDR3 has 14 residues. The V gene's germline CDR1 is MDHEN and CDR2 SYDVKM. The DNA for the CDR3 is TGTGCCAGCACCCCGGGGTGGAGCAATCAGCCCCAGCATTTT. Amino acid sequence: CASTPGWSNQPQHF. Using reference TRBV28 and TRBJ1-5 for the parts outside the CDR3, the full variable domain is DVKVTQSSRYLVKRTGEKVFLECVQDMDHENMFWYRQDPGLGLRLIYFSYDVKMKEKGDIPEGYSVSREKKERFSLILESASTNQTSMYLCASTPGWSNQPQHFGDGTRLSIL.

This clone was seen only a few times. V is TRBV18 and J is TRBJ2-3; 9 bases are shared with TRBD2. CDR1 and CDR2 from the germline V gene are KGHSH and LQKENI. J lost 7 bases, V lost 5 bases, and 10 bases had no gene match. The CDR3 spans 15 residues. Here the CDR3 reads CASSGSSGNANTQYF. CDR3 coding DNA: TGTGCCAGCTCAGGGTCTAGCGGGAATGCGAATACGCAGTATTTT.

This chain's CDR3 is CASSSTNYEQYF. The DNA of the CDR3 is TGTGCCAGCAGCTCGACAAACTACGAGCAGTACTTC. The chain recombines TRBV7-9 with TRBJ2-7; D is ambiguous. Germline V gene sequence: CDR1 SEHNR, CDR2 FQNEAQ (reference sequence). The CDR3 loop spans 12 amino acids. Trimming removed 4 bases from V and 3 bases from J, with 7 bases in between.

The chain combines TRBV18 with TRBJ2-7, with TRBD2 as a possible D gene (6 bases). V gave up 2 bases and J gave up 3 bases, with 14 bases separating them. This CDR3 comprises 15 residues. CDR1 KGHSH and CDR2 LQKENI come from the germline V gene. This chain's CDR3 is CASSPYAGQNYEQYF. CDR3 DNA: TGTGCCAGCTCACCATACGCGGGGCAGAACTACGAGCAGTACTTC.

The chain joins TRBV18 to TRBJ2-1; TRBD2 agrees at 14 bases. The V gene end was trimmed by 4 bases and the J gene end by 8 bases; junction bases not matched to a gene: 4. The germline V gene encodes CDR1 KGHSH and CDR2 LQKENI. This CDR3 is built from 15 residues. The CDR3 sequence: CASSQGLAGVDEQFF. The CDR3 DNA follows: TGTGCCAGCTCACAGGGACTAGCGGGAGTAGATGAGCAGTTCTTC. The full variable domain, rest sourced from reference TRBV18 and TRBJ2-1, is NAGVMQNPRHLVRRRGQEARLRCSPMKGHSHVYWYRQLPEEGLKFMVYLQKENIIDESGMPKERFSAEFPKEGPSILRIQQVVRGDSAAYFCASSQGLAGVDEQFFGPGTRLTVL.

The chain joins TRBV6-2 or TRBV6-3 to TRBJ1-1; 7 bases are a match to TRBD1. CDR3 length: 14 residues. The germline CDR1 and CDR2 sequences are MNHEY and SVGEGT. V was pared by 5 bases and J by 5 bases, with 8 bases of the junction left unmatched. The CDR3 DNA is TGTGCCAGCAGTACGACAGGGCCTAGGACTGAAGCTTTCTTT. Protein: CASSTTGPRTEAFF.

This clone was seen a single time. This rearrangement joins TRBV28 to TRBJ2-7, with D tentatively TRBD1 (5 bases). The CDR3 totals 13 residues. With 3 bases removed from V and 3 bases from J, the gap between germline ends came to 9 bases. The germline gives CDR1 MDHEN, CDR2 SYDVKM. CDR3 loop: CASSLDKNYEQYF. The CDR3, as DNA: TGTGCCAGCAGTTTGGACAAAAACTACGAGCAGTACTTC.

The chain is built from TRBV9 and TRBJ2-1, with a tentative D call TRBD2 (5 bases). With 0 bases removed from V and 9 bases from J, the gap between germline ends came to 16 bases. The length of the CDR3 is 15 residues. Per germline, CDR1 SGDLS and CDR2 YYNGEE. The CDR3 loop reads CASSVVPRPGGEQFF. CDR3 sequence (DNA): TGTGCCAGCAGCGTAGTTCCGCGCCCCGGAGGTGAGCAGTTCTTC.